This T cell receptor beta chain was retrieved from a study of T cell responses to AZD1222 COVID-19 vaccine. Study findings and constraints: Reports say nearly half of spike-specific TCRs go after unmutated variant regions. White British donors predominated, females outnumbered males, and clonal diversity was possibly underestimated.

In germline, CDR1 is SGHNT, CDR2 YYREEE (reference sequence). The CDR3 sequence is 17 residues long. V lost 0 bases, J lost 0 bases, and 13 bases lay in between. Here immunoSEQ multiplex PCR was the method, and the copy in TCRdb shows in-frame clones only, minus some. The table has about 150,000 clones, 90% seen once; the top ten hold under 2%. This clone was detected once. Its antigen is still unknown. The sequence derives from an adult in good health. The rearrangement joins TRBV5-4 to TRBJ2-1, with a tentative D call TRBD2 (6 bases). The sequences come from peripheral blood, collected on day 0 of AZD1222 vaccination. CDR3: CASSLGVYGSSYNEQFF. CDR3 sequence (DNA): TGTGCCAGCAGCTTGGGAGTGTACGGGAGCTCCTACAATGAGCAGTTCTTC.